One sample yielded the 30 T cell receptor beta chains listed below, sequenced in a study of beta chain features in type 1 diabetes (dated by TCRdb to between 2017 and 2018). Libraries were prepared through the immunoSEQ multiplex PCR assay. The entire isolated RNA was reverse transcribed using the High Capacity cDNA Reverse Transcription Kit, and thus expressed TCRB transcripts were sequenced. TCRdb carries this immuneACCESS record with in-frame sequences only. Its versions omit some clonotypes, under half of them owing to an unresolved V gene in the studies checked, with the rest unexplained. This sample gives under 250,000 clones in total; under 13% of them show up just once. Over 1% of the sample is taken by the ten largest. Source material: central memory CD4+ T cells from blood. Every receptor here comes from a man aged 18 to 30 in good health.

This clone was counted between two and nine times. The chain combines TRBV25-1 with TRBJ2-4; 7 bases align to TRBD1. Losses at the gene ends were 5 bases for V and 4 bases for J; bases not matched to a gene: 8. CDR1 MGHDK and CDR2 SYGVNS come from the germline V gene. CDR3 size: 15 residues. The CDR3 region is CASSTLDRDKNIQYF. The CDR3 coding sequence is TGTGCCAGCAGTACCCTCGACAGGGATAAAAACATTCAGTACTTC.

This clone was picked up a small number of times. The chain carries TRBV18 and TRBJ2-7; D is undetermined. The CDR3 has 14 amino acids. V lost 4 bases and J 2 bases, leaving 12 bases between the germline ends. CDR1 and CDR2 (germline): KGHSH, LQKENI. The CDR3: CASSLIDGTYEQYF. CDR3 bases: TGTGCCAGCTCACTCATAGACGGCACCTACGAGCAGTACTTC. The full variable domain, completed using reference TRBV18 and TRBJ2-7, is NAGVMQNPRHLVRRRGQEARLRCSPMKGHSHVYWYRQLPEEGLKFMVYLQKENIIDESGMPKERFSAEFPKEGPSILRIQQVVRGDSAAYFCASSLIDGTYEQYFGPGTRLTVT.

Only a few counts were recorded for this clone. The chain carries TRBV7-2 and TRBJ2-3, with 7 bases identical to TRBD1. CDR3 length: 16 residues. Germline V gene data show CDR1 as SGHTA and CDR2 as FQGNSA. J lost 5 bases, V lost 2 bases, and 10 bases had no gene match. CDR3 region: CASSLTGAGAVDTQYF. As DNA, the CDR3 is TGTGCCAGCAGCTTAACAGGGGCCGGAGCGGTAGATACGCAGTATTTT.

This clone was detected a few times. The chain carries TRBV21-1 and TRBJ2-1; no DNA check was done on the table's D call, TRBD2. TRBV21-1 counts as a pseudogene. The CDR3 has 14 amino acids. The CDR3 loop reads CGTTGGLLFNEQFF. CDR3 bases: TGTGGGACGACGGGGGGCCTTCTCTTCAATGAGCAGTTCTTC.

This sequence joins TRBV2 and TRBJ2-3, with 12 nucleotides matching TRBD2. The J segment lost 5 bases and the V segment lost 6 bases, leaving 6 bases of the junction unmatched. The CDR3 consists of 15 residues. Germline assignment: CDR1 SNHLY and CDR2 FYNNEI. In nucleotides, the CDR3 is TGTGCCAGCAGGGCGACTAGCGGGAGCGGAGATACGCAGTATTTT. Protein: CASRATSGSGDTQYF.

The chain links TRBV27 to TRBJ1-5, with D unclear. The CDR3 sequence is 15 residues long. V shed 0 bases and J shed 2 bases, with 8 bases lying between them. Per the germline V gene, CDR1 is MNHEY and CDR2 is SMNVEV (reference sequence). CDR3: CASSLSGSGNQPQHF. The DNA for the CDR3 is TGTGCCAGCAGTTTATCGGGGAGTGGCAATCAGCCCCAGCATTTT.

In its sample, this clone was seen many times. The chain joins TRBV6-6 to TRBJ2-3; D is perhaps TRBD1 (6 bases). Per germline, CDR1 MNHNY and CDR2 SVGAGI (reference sequence). V was cut by 10 bases and J by 1 base, with 9 bases left in between. This CDR3 comprises 12 residues. CDR3 protein: CATRQGTDTQYF. DNA for the CDR3: TGTGCCACTCGACAGGGCACAGATACGCAGTATTTT.

There are many counts of this clone. The CDR3 DNA follows: TGCAGCGTTGTGCGCAGTCGGAACACTGAAGCTTTCTTT. It yields the protein CSVVRSRNTEAFF. V usage is TRBV29-1 and J usage is TRBJ1-1; D uncertain. The CDR3 consists of 13 residues. The germline CDR1 and CDR2 sequences are SQVTM and ANQGSEA. V was cut by 4 bases and J by 1 base, with 10 bases left in between.

About this clone: A far larger clone is only one base removed, so a read error is likely. The chain joins TRBV29-1 to TRBJ1-2; D might be TRBD1 (6 bases). Trimming left V 7 bases short and J 8 bases short, with 17 bases between. This CDR3 region has 12 residues. CDR1 SQVTM and CDR2 ANQGSEA come from the germline V gene. In DNA form, the CDR3 reads TGCAGCGGGGAAAAACAGGGTTCGGGCTACACCTTC. It codes for CSGEKQGSGYTF.

The J gene is TRBJ2-1, the V gene TRBV5-4, with 7 bases lining up with TRBD2. After removal of 2 bases from V and 5 bases from J, the junction contained 10 bases not matched to a gene. The germline gives CDR1 SGHNT, CDR2 YYREEE (reference sequence). The CDR3 length is 16 residues. The CDR3 DNA follows: TGTGCCAGCAGCTTCTCCCTAGCGGCTCTAAACAATGAGCAGTTCTTC. It codes for CASSFSLAALNNEQFF.

V and J are TRBV7-8 and TRBJ2-2; possibly TRBD2 for D (6 bases). The CDR3 covers 13 residues. V shed 5 bases and J shed 6 bases, with 10 bases lying between them. CDR1 SGHVS and CDR2 FQNEAQ come from the germline V gene. The chain's CDR3 is CASSRREPGELFF. The CDR3 nucleotides are TGTGCCAGCAGCCGGAGGGAGCCCGGGGAGCTGTTTTTT.

The sample holds many counts of this clone. V and J are TRBV11-3 and TRBJ2-3, with D unclear. CDR1 and CDR2 from the germline V gene are SGHNT and YENEEA. The CDR3 consists of 12 residues. Trimming left V 10 bases short and J 5 bases short, with 13 bases between. The CDR3 bases are TGTGCCATCTCCTTTGAAGGAGATACGCAGTATTTT. Its protein product is CAISFEGDTQYF.

This clone was picked up a small number of times. The chain links TRBV5-4 to TRBJ2-1, with 8 bases aligning to TRBD1. Trimming took 1 base from V and 14 from J; bases not matched to a gene: 11. The CDR3 contains 14 residues. Per the germline V gene, CDR1 is SGHNT and CDR2 is YYREEE (reference sequence). Written as DNA, the CDR3 is TGTGCCAGCAGCTTGTCCCGGGACAGGCCGGAAAAGTTCTTC. This gives the protein CASSLSRDRPEKFF.

This clone has more than one count but fewer than ten. Other DNA sequences from this sample encode an identical CDR3 as well. The V gene is TRBV5-1, the J gene TRBJ2-7, with a possible D match to TRBD2 (6 bases). Germline V lookup: CDR1 SGHRS, CDR2 YFSETQ. The CDR3 has 12 amino acids. Trimming removed 5 bases from V and 5 bases from J, with 11 bases in between. The CDR3 sequence: CASRRDSDEQYF. In DNA form, the CDR3 reads TGCGCCAGCAGGCGGGATTCTGACGAGCAGTACTTC.

The chain employs TRBV4-2 and TRBJ1-1; maybe TRBD1 (5 bases). The CDR3 extends over 17 amino acids. Per the germline V gene, CDR1 is LGHNA and CDR2 is YNFKEQ. V lost 0 bases to trimming and J lost 1 base, with 15 bases between them. CDR3 sequence (DNA): TGTGCCAGCAGCCAAGAACGGAGCAGGGTTGGGAACACTGAAGCTTTCTTT. Amino acid sequence: CASSQERSRVGNTEAFF.

This clone has ten or more counts. The V and J genes are TRBV7-9 and TRBJ1-1; 7 nucleotides line up with TRBD1. The CDR3 is 14 amino acids. J was trimmed by 0 bases and V by 3 bases; bases with no gene match: 1. CDR1 is SEHNR, CDR2 FQNEAQ, per germline (reference sequence). The CDR3, as DNA: TGTGCCAGCAGCTTCGGACAGGTGAACACTGAAGCTTTCTTT. It is translated as CASSFGQVNTEAFF. Full variable domain (missing parts from reference TRBV7-9 and TRBJ1-1): DTGVSQNPRHKITKRGQNVTFRCDPISEHNRLYWYRQTLGQGPEFLTYFQNEAQLEKSRLLSDRFSAERPKGSFSTLEIQRTEQGDSAMYLCASSFGQVNTEAFFGQGTRLTVV.

The sample holds a few counts of this clone. The rearrangement links TRBV4-1 to TRBJ2-5; 9 bases map to TRBD2. The last part of the DNA fits TRBJ2-7 better; the J call may be wrong. The CDR3 extends over 15 amino acids. The V gene's germline CDR1 is MGHRA and CDR2 YSYEKL. The CDR3 nucleotides are TGCGCCAGCAGCCACCTAGCGGGATATTACTACGAGCAGTACTTC. Its protein is CASSHLAGYYYEQYF.

A word on this clone: At one end, the junction sequence differs from germline, possibly due to a read error. The rearrangement links TRBV7-7 to TRBJ2-7, with a tentative D call TRBD1 (6 bases). The CDR3 is 17 residues long. Germline CDR1 is SSHAT and CDR2 is FNYEAQ (reference sequence). In nucleotides, the CDR3 is TGTGCTAGCAGCCCGACAGGTGCCGGGTTCAACTCCTACGAGCAGTACTTC. This sequence encodes CASSPTGAGFNSYEQYF.

The chain combines TRBV6-6 with TRBJ2-7, with D maybe TRBD1 (6 bases). Germline loops: CDR1 MNHNY, CDR2 SVGAGI (reference sequence). Between the trimmed V and J ends, which lost 8 bases and 2 bases, there was a span of 16 bases. The CDR3 is 14 amino acids. CDR3: CASRWGQAAYEQYF. CDR3 nucleotides: TGTGCCAGCCGATGGGGGCAGGCGGCCTACGAGCAGTACTTC.

The chain carries TRBV5-1 and TRBJ2-6; D is ambiguous. The V gene's germline CDR1 is SGHRS and CDR2 YFSETQ. Trimming shortened V by 2 bases and J by 0 bases, and 6 bases separated the two germline ends. The CDR3 totals 15 residues. As DNA, the CDR3 is TGCGCCAGCAGCTTTCTAAGCTCTGGGGCCAACGTCCTGACTTTC. Amino acids: CASSFLSSGANVLTF.

The gene calls are TRBV30 and TRBJ2-1, with D possibly being TRBD2 (6 bases). The CDR3 length is 14 residues. Germline V CDR1 and CDR2: GTSNPN, SVGIG (reference sequence). Trimming took 0 bases from V and 6 from J, leaving 12 bases between them. The CDR3 DNA reads TGTGCCTGGAGTGTACGGAGCGGGTTCAATGAGCAGTTCTTC. This codes for CAWSVRSGFNEQFF.

This chain connects TRBV6-1 to TRBJ2-1; D assignment may be TRBD1 or TRBD2 (5 bases each). Germline lookup yields CDR1 MNHNS and CDR2 SASEGT. CDR3 length equals 11 residues. V lost 2 bases and J 13 bases, leaving 9 bases between the germline ends. The CDR3 spells CASSEWDQQFF. As DNA, the CDR3 is TGTGCCAGCAGTGAATGGGACCAACAGTTCTTC.

The CDR3 coding sequence is TGCAGTGCTTCAGTCCATGGCTACACCTTC. Translating it yields CSASVHGYTF. The chain links TRBV20-1 to TRBJ1-2, with D unclear. CDR1 DFQATT and CDR2 SNEGSKA come from the germline V gene (reference sequence). V shed 5 bases and J shed 6 bases, with 7 bases lying between them. The CDR3 has 10 amino acids.

This sequence joins TRBV28 and TRBJ2-3; D may be TRBD1 or TRBD2 (5 bases each). The CDR3 contains 14 residues. The V end was cut by 3 bases, the J end by 6 bases, with 13 bases between. From germline, CDR1 is MDHEN and CDR2 SYDVKM. The CDR3 coding sequence is TGTGCCAGCAGTTTTGCGACAGAGGGTGATACGCAGTATTTT. It codes for CASSFATEGDTQYF. The entire variable domain, with the rest obtained from reference TRBV28 and TRBJ2-3, is as follows: DVKVTQSSRYLVKRTGEKVFLECVQDMDHENMFWYRQDPGLGLRLIYFSYDVKMKEKGDIPEGYSVSREKKERFSLILESASTNQTSMYLCASSFATEGDTQYFGPGTRLTVL.

This chain joins TRBV15 and TRBJ2-5, with 10 bases that match TRBD2. The trim removed 0 bases at V and 1 base at J, leaving 5 bases unmatched. The CDR3 spans 17 residues. Germline V lookup: CDR1 LNHNV, CDR2 YYDKDF (reference sequence). The CDR3 is CATSRDRGTSAQETQYF. The CDR3 nucleotides read TGTGCCACCAGCAGAGATAGGGGGACTAGCGCCCAAGAGACCCAGTACTTC.

The chain recombines TRBV30 with TRBJ2-5; 8 bases align to TRBD1. V was pared by 2 bases and J by 2 bases, with 4 bases of the junction left unmatched. The CDR3 contains 14 residues. Germline CDR1 reads GTSNPN; CDR2 reads SVGIG (reference sequence). The CDR3 protein is CAWSNGDRQETQYF. The CDR3 bases are TGTGCCTGGAGTAACGGGGACAGGCAAGAGACCCAGTACTTC. The full variable domain, rest sourced from reference TRBV30 and TRBJ2-5, is SQTIHQWPATLVQPVGSPLSLECTVEGTSNPNLYWYRQAAGRGLQLLFYSVGIGQISSEVPQNLSASRPQDRQFILSSKKLLLSDSGFYLCAWSNGDRQETQYFGPGTRLLVL.

This clone occurred many times. V usage is TRBV2 and J usage is TRBJ1-1, with D hard to call. Trimming left V 3 bases short and J 4 bases short, with 6 bases between. In germline, CDR1 is SNHLY, CDR2 FYNNEI. CDR3 size: 12 residues. The CDR3 sequence is CASSDVVTEAFF. Written as DNA, the CDR3 is TGTGCCAGCAGTGATGTAGTCACTGAAGCTTTCTTT.

The chain recombines TRBV5-1 with TRBJ2-5; TRBD2 aligns across 10 bases. Unmatched junction bases numbered 15, after V lost 5 bases and J lost 5 bases. The germline gives CDR1 SGHRS, CDR2 YFSETQ. This CDR3 comprises 17 residues. For the CDR3, the DNA is TGCGCCAGCAGAGCGGCGGGGCTAGCGGGGGCGCGGGAGACCCAGTACTTC. The encoded protein is CASRAAGLAGARETQYF.

This clone came up a few times. The V gene is TRBV5-1, the J gene TRBJ2-7; D is unresolved. In germline, CDR1 is SGHRS, CDR2 YFSETQ. The CDR3 has 13 amino acids. Trimming left V 0 bases short and J 5 bases short, with 9 bases between. In nucleotides, the CDR3 is TGCGCCAGCAGCTTGGTGTCCCAGAACGAGCAGTACTTC. Amino acids: CASSLVSQNEQYF.

This sequence joins TRBV10-3 and TRBJ2-1, with TRBD2 matching 9 bases. This CDR3 is built from 15 residues. The J segment lost 4 bases and the V segment lost 5 bases, leaving 6 bases of the junction unmatched. Germline CDR1 and CDR2: ENHRY and SYGVKD. The chain's CDR3 is CAISILAGAYNEQFF. In nucleotides, the CDR3 is TGTGCCATCAGTATATTAGCGGGAGCTTACAATGAGCAGTTCTTC.